This T cell receptor beta chain was documented in a study of cytomegalovirus exposure and HLA in healthy donors. The study, taken as a whole, reports: Among the CMV-associated chains, three were confirmed in vitro as specific for CMV antigens.

Some clones are missing from TCRdb's copy, which holds only in-frame ones; the method was immunoSEQ multiplex PCR. The sample shows some 77,000 clones, approximately 94% of them seen only once. Trimming took 0 bases from V and 1 from J, leaving 10 bases between them. The CDR3 has 16 amino acids. CDR1 and CDR2 (germline): SGDLS, YYNGEE. This clone was observed a single time. Its target is unknown. This TCR was sampled from a man between 18 and 29 years old in good health and CMV-seropositive. Sample: PBMCs. The chain carries TRBV9 and TRBJ2-2; TRBD2 might be the D (7 bases). CDR3 region: CASSVAGGENTGELFF. CDR3 nucleotides: TGTGCCAGCAGCGTAGCGGGGGGCGAGAACACCGGGGAGCTGTTTTTT.